Following are 27 T cell receptor beta chains from one sample sequenced in a study of a mutant IDH1 vaccine in newly diagnosed glioma. Produced via immunoSEQ multiplex PCR; TCRdb's table is partial and in-frame only. This table has about 50,000 clones, around 80% appearing once. The antigens these receptors bind are not known. Time point of the sample: week 5, during vaccination. Vaccinated patients received 300 ug of mutant IDH1 20-mer peptide per dose, with topical imiquimod. The specimen was PBMCs, collected from a glioma patient whose treatment included an IDH1 peptide vaccine. These receptors all come from a woman in her 50s with glioma.

V gene TRBV27 combines with J gene TRBJ2-7; weak D call: TRBD1 (5 bases). The CDR3 has 13 amino acids. The germline V gene encodes CDR1 MNHEY and CDR2 SMNVEV (reference sequence). The V end lost 2 bases, the J end lost 2 bases, and 7 bases lay between the germline ends. The CDR3, as DNA: TGTGCCAGCAGTTTACAGGGCCCCTACGAGCAGTACTTC. Its translation is CASSLQGPYEQYF.

The chain carries TRBV11-2 and TRBJ2-4, with 8 nucleotides matching TRBD2. CDR3 size: 15 residues. The V segment lost 4 bases and the J segment 8 bases; nucleotides outside the gene matches: 10. Germline-derived CDR1 and CDR2 are SGHAT and FQNNGV. CDR3 in DNA: TGTGCCAGCAGCTCTCCCGCGGGGGGTTCGTACATTCAGTACTTC. Translated: CASSSPAGGSYIQYF.

J is TRBJ1-4 and V is TRBV7-9; D is uncertain. CDR3 length equals 14 residues. Germline values: CDR1 SEHNR, CDR2 FQNEAQ (reference sequence). The V gene lost 5 bases and the J gene lost 8 bases, with 15 bases spanning the gap. The CDR3 DNA follows: TGTGCCAGCAGCCAAGGGCCCCCGGACGAAAAACTGTTTTTT. It translates to CASSQGPPDEKLFF.

This clone was observed once. The genes are TRBV15 and TRBJ2-7; 8 bases align to TRBD1. The V gene's germline CDR1 is LNHNV and CDR2 YYDKDF (reference sequence). V lost 2 bases and J lost 0; bases outside the gene matches: 6. The CDR3 is 16 amino acids. The CDR3 loop is CATSRIGQGNSYEQYF. The DNA of the CDR3 is TGTGCCACCAGCAGAATCGGACAGGGCAACTCCTACGAGCAGTACTTC.

The J gene is TRBJ2-3, the V gene TRBV7-2, with TRBD2 as a possible D gene (6 bases). V shed 1 base and J shed 2 bases, with 13 bases lying between them. The CDR3 is 16 amino acids. Germline CDR1 is SGHTA and CDR2 is FQGNSA. CDR3 nucleotide sequence: TGTGCCAGCAGCTTAGGGATCGGGGGAGTCACAGATACGCAGTATTTT. This encodes CASSLGIGGVTDTQYF.

This clone was detected a few times. V usage is TRBV7-9 and J usage is TRBJ1-1; D remains unclear. The V and J ends lost 6 bases and 0 bases respectively, with 11 bases between them. The germline CDR1 and CDR2 sequences are SEHNR and FQNEAQ (reference sequence). This CDR3 comprises 14 residues. CDR3: CASSAMSMNTEAFF. In DNA, the CDR3 is TGTGCCAGCAGTGCCATGAGCATGAACACTGAAGCTTTCTTT.

Written as DNA, the CDR3 is TGTGCCAGCAGCTTGGTTGGGACACTCTATGGCTACACCTTC. This codes for CASSLVGTLYGYTF. The chain links TRBV5-4 to TRBJ1-2, with a tentative D call TRBD1 (6 bases). Between the trimmed V and J ends, which lost 0 bases and 4 bases, there was a span of 10 bases. The germline gives CDR1 SGHNT, CDR2 YYREEE (reference sequence). The CDR3 is 14 amino acids.

V and J are TRBV9 and TRBJ2-7; TRBD1 matches 7 bases. V lost 2 bases and J lost 2; bases outside the gene matches: 4. CDR1 is SGDLS and CDR2 is YYNGEE in the germline V gene. The CDR3 extends over 14 amino acids. CDR3 in amino acids: CASSVGTATYEQYF. The CDR3, as DNA: TGTGCCAGCAGCGTGGGGACAGCTACCTACGAGCAGTACTTC. Full variable domain (outside the CDR3, taken from reference TRBV9 and TRBJ2-7): DSGVTQTPKHLITATGQRVTLRCSPRSGDLSVYWYQQSLDQGLQFLIQYYNGEERAKGNILERFSAQQFPDLHSELNLSSLELGDSALYFCASSVGTATYEQYFGPGTRLTVT.

This rearrangement joins TRBV5-4 to TRBJ2-3, with TRBD2 matching 11 bases. CDR1 is SGHNT, CDR2 YYREEE, per germline (reference sequence). The V gene end was trimmed by 1 base and the J gene end by 2 bases; junction bases not matched to a gene: 6. This CDR3 spans 17 amino acids. This CDR3 is CASSLRVAGGLTDTQYF. The CDR3, as DNA: TGTGCCAGCAGCTTGCGGGTAGCGGGGGGGCTCACAGATACGCAGTATTTT.

This sequence joins TRBV11-2 and TRBJ2-7; 7 positions match TRBD1. The CDR3 covers 15 residues. Germline V CDR1 and CDR2: SGHAT, FQNNGV. After removal of 5 bases from V and 3 bases from J, the junction contained 10 bases not matched to a gene. CDR3 in amino acids: CASSLPGQQSYEQYF. In DNA, the CDR3 is TGTGCCAGCAGCCTACCGGGACAGCAAAGCTACGAGCAGTACTTC.

The chain couples TRBV6-1 to TRBJ1-2; D might be TRBD1 (6 bases). The CDR3 length is 14 residues. Germline V gives CDR1 MNHNS, CDR2 SASEGT. The V and J ends lost 2 bases and 4 bases respectively, with 11 bases between them. The CDR3 is CASSESRGIYGYTF. In DNA, the CDR3 is TGTGCCAGCAGTGAAAGCAGGGGCATCTATGGCTACACCTTC.

The chain is built from TRBV7-2 and TRBJ2-1; 7 nucleotides align to TRBD2. Germline values: CDR1 SGHTA, CDR2 FQGNSA. The CDR3 is 16 residues long. After removal of 5 bases from V and 3 bases from J, the junction contained 10 bases not matched to a gene. The CDR3 DNA sequence: TGTGCCAGCAGCCCGGTCTCCGGGACTATCTACAATGAGCAGTTCTTC. Translating it yields CASSPVSGTIYNEQFF. The full variable domain, rest sourced from reference TRBV7-2 and TRBJ2-1, is GAGVSQSPSNKVTEKGKDVELRCDPISGHTALYWYRQSLGQGLEFLIYFQGNSAPDKSGLPSDRFSAERTGGSVSTLTIQRTQQEDSAVYLCASSPVSGTIYNEQFFGPGTRLTVL.

This chain joins TRBV9 and TRBJ2-7; D remains ambiguous. The germline CDR1 and CDR2 sequences are SGDLS and YYNGEE. CDR3 length: 14 amino acids. V lost 0 bases and J lost 6, with 13 bases in between. The CDR3 coding sequence is TGTGCCAGCAGCGTAGACCTGGGTTCGGGCGAGCAGTACTTC. Its protein product is CASSVDLGSGEQYF.

This chain links TRBV11-2 with TRBJ1-1; TRBD1 is a possible D gene (5 bases). CDR3 length equals 15 residues. Germline V gene lookup returns CDR1 SGHAT and CDR2 FQNNGV. Trimming stripped 1 base from V and 3 bases from J, with 12 bases between. The CDR3 region is CASSLVMTAHTEAFF. CDR3 sequence (DNA): TGTGCCAGCAGCTTAGTAATGACAGCCCACACTGAAGCTTTCTTT.

The chain couples TRBV5-4 to TRBJ1-1, with D maybe TRBD1 (5 bases). The CDR3 consists of 13 residues. CDR1 is SGHNT and CDR2 is YYREEE in the germline V gene (reference sequence). Trimming removed 4 bases from V and 5 bases from J, with 12 bases in between. The CDR3 spells CASSQQGRTEAFF. The CDR3 DNA sequence: TGTGCCAGCAGCCAGCAGGGTAGGACTGAAGCTTTCTTT.

The V gene is TRBV5-1, the J gene TRBJ2-7; 12 nucleotides align to TRBD1. The CDR3 is 14 amino acids. V lost 4 bases, J lost 3 bases, and 2 bases stayed unmatched. Germline CDR1 is SGHRS and CDR2 is YFSETQ. The CDR3 DNA reads TGCGCCAGCAGCAGGGACAGGGGGCGCTACGAGCAGTACTTC. Amino acids: CASSRDRGRYEQYF.

A few counts support this clone. This sequence joins TRBV30 and TRBJ1-5, with no clear D. Germline values: CDR1 GTSNPN, CDR2 SVGIG (reference sequence). V shed 3 bases and J shed 8 bases, with 14 bases lying between them. This CDR3 is built from 13 residues. The CDR3 spells CAWSRDLREPQHF. CDR3 nucleotides: TGTGCCTGGAGCAGAGACCTAAGGGAGCCCCAGCATTTT.

CDR3: CSFSSGAPYNEQFF. The CDR3 DNA reads TGCAGCTTCTCCAGCGGCGCGCCATACAATGAGCAGTTCTTC. The chain recombines TRBV29-1 with TRBJ2-1; D perhaps matches TRBD2 (5 bases). Germline CDR1 reads SQVTM; CDR2 reads ANQGSEA. Trimming shortened V by 8 bases and J by 4 bases, and 18 bases separated the two germline ends. CDR3 length: 14 amino acids.

V usage is TRBV7-9 and J usage is TRBJ1-1, with D unresolved. Germline V gives CDR1 SEHNR, CDR2 FQNEAQ (reference sequence). Trimming pared 5 bases from V and 1 base from J, leaving 5 bases between. The CDR3 loop spans 12 amino acids. In DNA form, the CDR3 reads TGTGCCAGCAGCCGGGAGAACACTGAAGCTTTCTTT. Its protein is CASSRENTEAFF.

The rearrangement links TRBV28 to TRBJ1-2, with 7 bases that match TRBD1. The CDR3 is made up of 14 amino acids. The V and J ends lost 6 bases and 3 bases, in that order; junction bases with no gene match: 7. CDR1 and CDR2 from the germline V gene are MDHEN and SYDVKM. In DNA form, the CDR3 reads TGTGCCAGCAGCCGGTCCAGGGGGGACTATGGCTACACCTTC. This gives the protein CASSRSRGDYGYTF.

The gene calls are TRBV29-1 and TRBJ2-3; tentatively, D is TRBD1 (5 bases). V was trimmed by 3 bases and J by 0 bases, leaving 7 bases between them. Per the germline V gene, CDR1 is SQVTM and CDR2 is ANQGSEA. The CDR3 loop spans 13 amino acids. CDR3 DNA sequence: TGCAGCGTTGATACAGGCAGCACAGATACGCAGTATTTT. Amino acids: CSVDTGSTDTQYF.

The rearrangement joins TRBV7-9 to TRBJ2-5; 7 nucleotides agree with TRBD1. The germline V gene has CDR1 SEHNR and CDR2 FQNEAQ (reference sequence). The ends lost 2 bases at V and 2 bases at J; junction bases unmatched: 11. This CDR3 region has 17 residues. As DNA, the CDR3 is TGTGCCAGCAGCTTAAGGGCAGGGGGTTGGGGTCAAGAGACCCAGTACTTC. Translation: CASSLRAGGWGQETQYF.

The rearrangement joins TRBV5-6 to TRBJ1-2; TRBD1 is a possible D gene (5 bases). Trimming pared 4 bases from V and 4 bases from J, leaving 17 bases between. The CDR3 length is 15 residues. The germline CDR1 and CDR2 sequences are SGHDT and YYEEEE. The CDR3 sequence is CASSPDRAGRYGYTF. CDR3 DNA: TGTGCCAGCAGCCCGGATAGGGCAGGGCGCTATGGCTACACCTTC.

The DNA of the CDR3 is TGTGCCAGCAGTTCCCGGGACAGGGGTGATGGCTACACCTTC. The encoded protein is CASSSRDRGDGYTF. The rearrangement links TRBV6-6 to TRBJ1-2, with 10 bases matching TRBD1. Unmatched junction bases numbered 5, after V lost 4 bases and J lost 6 bases. There are 14 residues in the CDR3. CDR1 and CDR2 from the germline V gene are MNHNY and SVGAGI (reference sequence).

The V gene is TRBV5-6, the J gene TRBJ1-2, with unresolved D. The CDR3 spans 13 residues. Deletions cut 1 base from V and 7 bases from J, with 11 bases between. Per the germline V gene, CDR1 is SGHDT and CDR2 is YYEEEE. The CDR3 loop reads CASSLPRAFGYTF. The CDR3 bases are TGTGCCAGCAGCTTGCCCAGAGCCTTTGGCTACACCTTC. Based on the CDR3 plus reference TRBV5-6 and TRBJ1-2, the full variable domain is DAGVTQSPTHLIKTRGQQVTLRCSPKSGHDTVSWYQQALGQGPQFIFQYYEEEERQRGNFPDRFSGHQFPNYSSELNVNALLLGDSALYLCASSLPRAFGYTFGSGTRLTVV.

The chain carries TRBV2 and TRBJ1-5; TRBD1 aligns across 9 bases. Trimming at V came to 5 bases and at J to 6 bases, leaving 2 bases not matched to a gene. Per germline, CDR1 SNHLY and CDR2 FYNNEI. The CDR3 totals 13 residues. CDR3 nucleotides: TGTGCCAGCAGTACAGGGGGCGGTCAGCCCCAGCATTTT. Encoded protein: CASSTGGGQPQHF.

J is TRBJ1-1 and V is TRBV5-6, with TRBD1 as a possible D gene (5 bases). The length of the CDR3 is 16 residues. Deletions cut 0 bases from V and 0 bases from J, with 12 bases between. Germline lookup yields CDR1 SGHDT and CDR2 YYEEEE. CDR3 bases: TGTGCCAGCAGCTTGGTAGTCGGGACCATGAACACTGAAGCTTTCTTT. It translates to CASSLVVGTMNTEAFF.